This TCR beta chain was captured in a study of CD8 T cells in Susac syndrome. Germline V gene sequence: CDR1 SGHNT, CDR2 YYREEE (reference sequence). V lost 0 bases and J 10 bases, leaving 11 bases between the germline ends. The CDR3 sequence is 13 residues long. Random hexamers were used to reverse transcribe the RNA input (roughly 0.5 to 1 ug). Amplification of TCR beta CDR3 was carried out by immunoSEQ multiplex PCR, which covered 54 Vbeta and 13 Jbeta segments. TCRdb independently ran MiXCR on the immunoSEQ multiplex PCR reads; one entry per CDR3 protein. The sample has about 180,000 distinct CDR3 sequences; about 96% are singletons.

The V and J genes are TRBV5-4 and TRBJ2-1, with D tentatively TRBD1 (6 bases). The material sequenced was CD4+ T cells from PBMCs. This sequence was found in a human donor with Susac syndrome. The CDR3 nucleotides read TGTGCCAGCAGCTTGGCCGTCAGGGGCGAGCAGTTCTTC. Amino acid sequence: CASSLAVRGEQFF.